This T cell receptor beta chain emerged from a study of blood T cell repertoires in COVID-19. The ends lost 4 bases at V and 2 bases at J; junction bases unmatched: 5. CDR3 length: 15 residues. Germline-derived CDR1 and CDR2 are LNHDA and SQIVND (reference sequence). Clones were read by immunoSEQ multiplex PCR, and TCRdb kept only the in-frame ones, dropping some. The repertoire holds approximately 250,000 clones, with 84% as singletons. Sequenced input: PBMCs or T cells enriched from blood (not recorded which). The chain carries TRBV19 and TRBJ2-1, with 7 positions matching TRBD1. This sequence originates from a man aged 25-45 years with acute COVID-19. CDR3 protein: CASSTRQGAYNEQFF. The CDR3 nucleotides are TGTGCCAGTAGTACCCGACAGGGCGCCTACAATGAGCAGTTCTTC.